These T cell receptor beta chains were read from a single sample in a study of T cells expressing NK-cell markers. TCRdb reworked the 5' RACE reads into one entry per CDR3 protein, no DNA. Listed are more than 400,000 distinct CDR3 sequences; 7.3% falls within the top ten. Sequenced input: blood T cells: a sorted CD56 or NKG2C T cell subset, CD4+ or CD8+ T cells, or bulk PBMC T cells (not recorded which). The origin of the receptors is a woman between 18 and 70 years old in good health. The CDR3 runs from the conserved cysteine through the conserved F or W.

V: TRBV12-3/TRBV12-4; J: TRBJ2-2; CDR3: CASSAGQGRTGELFF
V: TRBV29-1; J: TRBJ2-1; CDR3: CSGATGFNEQFF
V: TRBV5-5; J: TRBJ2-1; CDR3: CASIRLAGVSNEQFF
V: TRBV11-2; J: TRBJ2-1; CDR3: CASSLFPDYNEQFF
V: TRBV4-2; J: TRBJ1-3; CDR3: CASSVNPWQGTGNTIYF
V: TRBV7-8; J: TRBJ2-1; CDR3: CASSLEWGEQFF
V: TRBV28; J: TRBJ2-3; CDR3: CASSSLVGTSGTTPLSQYF
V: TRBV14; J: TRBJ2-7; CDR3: CASSQGIEPSYEQYF
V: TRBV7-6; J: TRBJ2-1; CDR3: CASSRRGDEQFF
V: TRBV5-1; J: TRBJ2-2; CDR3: CASRPGRVDTGELFF
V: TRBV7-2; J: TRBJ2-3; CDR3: CASSLEAARTDTQYF
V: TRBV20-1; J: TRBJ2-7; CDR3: CSANGEAYEQYF
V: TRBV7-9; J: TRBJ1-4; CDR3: CASSPRGGQGNEKLFF
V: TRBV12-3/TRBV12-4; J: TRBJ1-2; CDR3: CASIGGLNYGYTF
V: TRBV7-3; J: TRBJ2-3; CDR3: CASSITSGGGPQYF
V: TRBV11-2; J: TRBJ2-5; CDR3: CASSLNLLAGAQETQYF
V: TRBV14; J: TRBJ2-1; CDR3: CASSQDLARFAFF
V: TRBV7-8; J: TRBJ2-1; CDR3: CASSFPGAGVWQFF
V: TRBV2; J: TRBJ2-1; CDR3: CASSGQGNEQFF
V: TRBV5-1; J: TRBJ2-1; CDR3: CASSSGPTNEQFF
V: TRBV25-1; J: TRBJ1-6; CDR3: CASSLTGGNSPLHF
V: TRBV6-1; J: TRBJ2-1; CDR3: CASSLSQNSYNEQFF
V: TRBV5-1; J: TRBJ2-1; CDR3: CASSLPGTSYEQFF
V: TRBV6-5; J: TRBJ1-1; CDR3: CASSPPRGKAFF
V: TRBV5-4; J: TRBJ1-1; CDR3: CASSLDGQGDTEAFF
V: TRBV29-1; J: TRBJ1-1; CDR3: CSVASPGRSNTEAFF
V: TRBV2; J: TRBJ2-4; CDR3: CASSKQPKGTGKAKNIQYF
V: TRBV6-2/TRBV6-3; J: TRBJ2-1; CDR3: CASSRQGANNEQFF
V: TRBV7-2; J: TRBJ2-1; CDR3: CASSAPQGNNEQFF
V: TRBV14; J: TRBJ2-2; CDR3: CASSPVGGPNTGELFF
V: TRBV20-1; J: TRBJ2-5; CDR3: CSAARGIQETQYF
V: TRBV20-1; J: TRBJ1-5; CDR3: CSARPEGAQPQHF
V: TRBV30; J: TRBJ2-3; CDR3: CARRGAGGTDTQYF
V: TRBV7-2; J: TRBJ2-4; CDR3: CASSSTLGRGGSQYF
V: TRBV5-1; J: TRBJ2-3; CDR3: CASSQAGGDTQYF
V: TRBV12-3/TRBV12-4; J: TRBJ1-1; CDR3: CASSLGGGPPNTEAFF
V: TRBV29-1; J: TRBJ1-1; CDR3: CSVQQGMNTEAFF
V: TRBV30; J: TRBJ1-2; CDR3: CAWSWTTGGYTF
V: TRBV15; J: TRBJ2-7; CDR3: CATSIGTGGYEQYF
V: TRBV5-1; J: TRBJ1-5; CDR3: CAIPQGDSNQPQHF
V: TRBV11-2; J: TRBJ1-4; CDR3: CASSLGTGATNEKLFF
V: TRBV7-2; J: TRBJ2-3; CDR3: CASSLSGGPSDTQYF
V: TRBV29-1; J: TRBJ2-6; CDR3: CSVEGDTSGANVLTF
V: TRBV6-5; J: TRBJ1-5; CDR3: CASSYSGQKGSNQPQHF
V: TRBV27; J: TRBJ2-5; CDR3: CASGIRVGETQYF